The TCR beta chain described here comes from a study of PD-1 blockade in classical Hodgkin lymphoma. The V gene's germline CDR1 is SGHTA and CDR2 FQGNSA. The length of the CDR3 is 15 residues. With 3 bases removed from V and 1 base from J, the gap between germline ends came to 10 bases. Note on this clone: Its antigen is currently unknown.

Repertoires were generated with immunoSEQ multiplex PCR, while TCRdb's copy carries only in-frame clones and drops some. Among 20,000 or so clones listed, more than 75% were seen once. Time point denoted: cycle 4 day 1 (C4D1), after more than five weeks of nivolumab. Every patient had relapsed following autologous stem cell transplantation, and cohorts differed in brentuximab vedotin exposure. Complete response, partial response or progressive disease was recorded as best response. Study results and caveats: Reports indicated that newly diagnosed patients had lower baseline TCR diversity than healthy donors did. CD4+ TCR diversity climbed significantly by C4D1, unlike CD8+ TCR diversity. Newly diagnosed and completely responding patients shared comparable baseline diversity.

The TCR sequence derives from a human donor with classical Hodgkin lymphoma. Material: peripheral blood mononuclear cells (PBMCs), obtained before the fourth cycle of nivolumab. The V and J genes are TRBV7-2 and TRBJ1-5; D is unresolved. CDR3 protein: CASSFDPLSNQPQHF. The CDR3 bases are TGTGCCAGCAGCTTCGACCCCTTGAGCAATCAGCCCCAGCATTTT.